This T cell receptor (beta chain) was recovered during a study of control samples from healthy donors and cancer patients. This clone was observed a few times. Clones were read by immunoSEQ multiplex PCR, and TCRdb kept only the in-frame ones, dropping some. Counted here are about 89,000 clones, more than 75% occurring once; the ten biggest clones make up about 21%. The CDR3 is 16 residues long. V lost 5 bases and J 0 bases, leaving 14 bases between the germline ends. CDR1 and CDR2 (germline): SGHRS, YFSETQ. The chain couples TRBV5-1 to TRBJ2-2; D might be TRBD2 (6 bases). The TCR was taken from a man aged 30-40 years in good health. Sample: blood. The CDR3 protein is CASSVNGGPNTGELFF. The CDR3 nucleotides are TGCGCCAGCAGTGTCAACGGGGGTCCGAACACCGGGGAGCTGTTTTTT.